A single sample gave rise to the 3 T cell receptor beta chains below, sequenced in a study of STAT3 mutations in large granular lymphocyte leukemia (dated by TCRdb to the late 2010s). The study at large found these results: At least one immunodominant TCRbeta clonotype was present in every T-LGLL patient, and multiple immunodominant subclonotypes appeared in about half of the T-LGLL patients.

The receptor library was made with the immunoSEQ multiplex PCR assay. TCRdb obtained this table from immuneACCESS and retained in-frame rearrangements with V and J assigned. These tables miss some clones; where compared with another copy, unresolved V genes account for less than half of the shortfall, and the remainder is unexplained. For this sample the table gives roughly 13,000 clones, of which 88% were detected only once. The leading ten clones occupy 12% of the sample. These receptors are not linked to any known antigen. The sample taken for sequencing was PBMCs. The origin of the receptors is a human donor with T large granular lymphocyte leukemia. Some clones in this sample may be carry-over from other donors' samples.

The CDR3 protein is CASSLGSWNEQYF. The CDR3 DNA reads as TGTGCCAGCAGCTTAGGCAGTTGGAACGAGCAGTACTTC. The genes are TRBV7-2 and TRBJ2-7; D gene uncertain. This CDR3 contains 13 residues. Germline CDR1 SGHTA, CDR2 FQGNSA. V was shortened by 1 base and J by 5 bases, with 9 bases between the two germline ends.

This clone is a singleton in its sample. The chain recombines TRBV10-1 with TRBJ1-2; no definite D call. This CDR3 contains 13 residues. Germline loops: CDR1 WNHNN, CDR2 SYGVQD (reference sequence). The V gene lost 3 bases and the J gene lost 8 bases, with 13 bases spanning the gap. The CDR3 protein is CASSDGPKGGYTF. DNA of the CDR3: TGCGCCAGCAGTGACGGCCCTAAGGGAGGCTACACCTTC.

The rearrangement uses TRBV5-1 and TRBJ1-1; 7 bases agree with TRBD1. With 6 bases clipped from V and 3 bases from J, the junction kept 5 bases outside the gene matches. Germline CDR1 and CDR2: SGHRS and YFSETQ. The CDR3 totals 13 residues. CDR3 DNA sequence: TGCGCCAGCACCGACAGGGAGGACACTGAAGCTTTCTTT. Translation: CASTDREDTEAFF. The variable domain in full, completed from reference TRBV5-1 and TRBJ1-1, reads KAGVTQTPRYLIKTRGQQVTLSCSPISGHRSVSWYQQTPGQGLQFLFEYFSETQRNKGNFPGRFSGRQFSNSRSEMNVSTLELGDSALYLCASTDREDTEAFFGQGTRLTVV.